These T cell receptor beta chains were read from a single sample in a study of a mutant IDH1 vaccine in newly diagnosed glioma. No cognate antigen is known for these TCRs. Assay: immunoSEQ multiplex PCR; the TCRdb copy retains only in-frame clones and omits some. The table shows approximately 61,000 clones, with roughly 79% occurring only once. Sequencing was performed on PBMCs, taken from a glioma patient whose treatment included an IDH1 peptide vaccine. These receptors all stem from a man in his forties or fifties with glioma. Both conserved end residues are part of each CDR3. Size tells how often a clone was seen (once, few, many) or the class of an expanded clone, and some rows leave it out.

clone_size v_call cdr3_aa
- TRBV30 CAWSPTETQYF
- TRBV27 CASSRTAAFRYEQYF
- TRBV19 CASRNNKRAPETQYF
few TRBV4-2 CASSQETGTGGEKLFF
- TRBV7-8 CASSLEGGSGNTIYF
- TRBV9 CASSMGGGTDTQYF
- TRBV7-9 CASRLSGSSYNEQFF
once TRBV10-3 CAISGRTAPSGNTIYF
- TRBV28 CASSQPGRGVYGYTF
- TRBV9 CASGLAEDEQFF
few TRBV19 CASRQTGHILYNEQFF
- TRBV28 CASRPLAGVTYEQYF
once TRBV2 CASSFSPDYEQYF
- TRBV6-5 CASSENRGGGTEAFF
- TRBV14 CASSWGQGPYEQYF
- TRBV7-3 CASSLTSGREGRADTQYF
- TRBV7-9 CASSHDRRRSETQYF
- TRBV5-1 CASSLTGGKLDEQFF
- TRBV5-4 CASSLGSAYEQYF
- TRBV5-1 CASSLVRGTSGGYEQYF
- TRBV7-9 CASARADTQYF